One and the same sample provided the 21 T cell receptor beta chains below, sequenced in a study of cytomegalovirus exposure and HLA in healthy donors. PCR employed 60 Vbeta and 13 Jbeta primers. Method: immunoSEQ multiplex PCR; TCRdb's copy keeps in-frame clones and lacks some. The sample consists of roughly 150,000 clones, around 79% of them appearing once. Sequenced sample: PBMCs. The source is a man aged 35-49 years in good health and CMV-seropositive.

This clone was seen once. V and J are TRBV19 and TRBJ2-1; TRBD1 agrees at 9 bases. J gave up 5 bases and V 5 bases, and 13 bases lay outside the gene matches. The CDR3 loop spans 17 amino acids. Germline V lookup: CDR1 LNHDA, CDR2 SQIVND (reference sequence). CDR3 amino acids: CASSFLGTGYPDNEQFF. DNA of the CDR3: TGTGCCAGTAGTTTTCTTGGGACAGGGTACCCTGACAATGAGCAGTTCTTC.

The chain is built from TRBV7-2 and TRBJ1-6; 9 nucleotides agree with TRBD1. Germline V gives CDR1 SGHTA, CDR2 FQGNSA. V shed 5 bases, J shed 0 bases, and the junction held 11 bases outside the gene matches. The CDR3 is 19 residues long. CDR3 coding DNA: TGTGCCAGCAGCCCGCAGACAGGGGGTCACACCTCCTATAATTCACCCCTCCACTTT. This encodes CASSPQTGGHTSYNSPLHF.

The gene calls are TRBV2 and TRBJ2-6, with D unclear. Germline CDR1 SNHLY, CDR2 FYNNEI. The CDR3 consists of 14 residues. V was cut by 6 bases and J by 2 bases, with 8 bases left in between. Here the CDR3 DNA reads TGTGCCAGCAGCGTCACAGCTGGGGCCAACGTCCTGACTTTC. This codes for CASSVTAGANVLTF.

This clone was seen only once. This chain links TRBV5-4 with TRBJ2-7; D is unclear. The CDR3 runs 15 residues. CDR1 is SGHNT, CDR2 YYREEE, per germline (reference sequence). Trimming took off 3 bases at V and 1 base at J, with 14 bases between the two ends. CDR3 in DNA: TGTGCCAGCAGCTCGTGGTCTGCGCGTTCCTACGAGCAGTACTTC. It specifies CASSSWSARSYEQYF.

The gene calls are TRBV19 and TRBJ2-7; TRBD2 is a possible D gene (6 bases). V was pared by 5 bases and J by 3 bases, with 14 bases between. The CDR3 totals 14 residues. CDR1 is LNHDA and CDR2 is SQIVND in the germline V gene (reference sequence). The CDR3 region is CASSAGLSSYEQYF. The CDR3 bases are TGTGCCAGTAGTGCGGGACTCTCAAGCTACGAGCAGTACTTC.

The chain has TRBV11-2 and TRBJ2-4; 9 positions match TRBD1. From germline, CDR1 is SGHAT and CDR2 FQNNGV. The J segment lost 13 bases and the V segment lost 5 bases, leaving 12 bases of the junction unmatched. The CDR3 has 14 residues. The CDR3 sequence: CASSPGQGLSGQYF. The CDR3 nucleotides read TGTGCCAGCAGCCCTGGACAGGGGCTCTCGGGACAGTACTTC.

This chain links TRBV5-4 with TRBJ2-7, with 9 bases identical to TRBD2. The CDR3 has 14 amino acids. CDR1 and CDR2 (germline): SGHNT, YYREEE (reference sequence). V shed 5 bases and J 2 bases; nucleotides not matched to a gene: 5. The CDR3 nucleotides are TGTGCCAGCAGTCCCGGGACTAGCCCCTACGAGCAGTACTTC. As protein: CASSPGTSPYEQYF.

For the CDR3, the DNA is TGCGCCAGCACCCAGACTAGCGGGAGGAGTAGCCAGTACTTC. Protein sequence: CASTQTSGRSSQYF. The chain couples TRBV5-1 to TRBJ2-5; TRBD2 aligns across 13 bases. This CDR3 has 14 amino acids. Germline CDR1 and CDR2: SGHRS and YFSETQ. With 6 bases clipped from V and 10 bases from J, the junction kept 9 bases outside the gene matches.

This chain links TRBV5-4 with TRBJ2-7; perhaps TRBD2 as D (5 bases). This CDR3 has 13 residues. Trimming took 1 base from V and 6 from J, leaving 11 bases between them. CDR1 and CDR2 (germline): SGHNT, YYREEE (reference sequence). The CDR3, as DNA: TGTGCCAGCAGCTTGAAGGAGGTCTCCGAGCAGTACTTC. This translates into CASSLKEVSEQYF.

The CDR3 DNA reads TGTGCCAGCAGTGCCCACCAGGGGGCGAGGACCTACGAGCAGTACTTC. It is translated as CASSAHQGARTYEQYF. The chain joins TRBV2 to TRBJ2-7; 8 nucleotides align to TRBD1. The length of the CDR3 is 16 residues. V lost 4 bases, J lost 2 bases, and 10 bases stayed unmatched. Germline CDR1 and CDR2: SNHLY and FYNNEI. The entire variable domain, with the rest obtained from reference TRBV2 and TRBJ2-7, is as follows: EPEVTQTPSHQVTQMGQEVILRCVPISNHLYFYWYRQILGQKVEFLVSFYNNEISEKSEIFDDQFSVERPDGSNFTLKIRSTKLEDSAMYFCASSAHQGARTYEQYFGPGTRLTVT.

The rearrangement uses TRBV5-4 and TRBJ1-4; 7 positions agree with TRBD1. CDR1 and CDR2 from the germline V gene are SGHNT and YYREEE (reference sequence). This CDR3 has 17 residues. J gave up 8 bases and V 3 bases, and 16 bases lay outside the gene matches. In DNA form, the CDR3 reads TGTGCCAGCAGCTCTAGACAGGGAGATAAGGGAGAAGAAAAACTGTTTTTT. Translated: CASSSRQGDKGEEKLFF.

The chain uses TRBV4-1 and TRBJ2-7; 8 bases fit TRBD2. The CDR3 has 15 residues. Germline CDR1 reads MGHRA; CDR2 reads YSYEKL. J was trimmed by 5 bases and V by 4 bases; bases with no gene match: 10. The CDR3 DNA sequence: TGCGCCAGCAGCCCACAAGCGGGAGTATCGGACGAGCAGTACTTC. Translated: CASSPQAGVSDEQYF.

The CDR3 loop is CASGRTGEGDEQFF. As DNA, the CDR3 is TGTGCCAGCGGGCGCACAGGGGAAGGGGATGAGCAGTTCTTC. The genes are TRBV5-4 and TRBJ2-1, with 7 bases aligning to TRBD1. Unmatched junction bases numbered 12, after V lost 7 bases and J lost 8 bases. The CDR3 contains 14 residues. The germline V gene encodes CDR1 SGHNT and CDR2 YYREEE (reference sequence).

The J gene is TRBJ2-3, the V gene TRBV27; the D is unclear. The CDR3 extends over 16 amino acids. The germline V gene encodes CDR1 MNHEY and CDR2 SMNVEV (reference sequence). The ends were cut back, 3 bases at V and 2 bases at J, with 15 bases in the middle. The CDR3 reads CASSFARGWYTDTQYF. CDR3 DNA: TGTGCCAGCAGTTTTGCCCGCGGATGGTACACAGATACGCAGTATTTT.

The chain has TRBV5-6 and TRBJ2-5; 12 nucleotides line up with TRBD1. J was trimmed by 7 bases and V by 3 bases; bases with no gene match: 10. The germline CDR1 and CDR2 sequences are SGHDT and YYEEEE. This CDR3 spans 16 amino acids. Here the CDR3 DNA reads TGTGCCAGCAGCTCGGGACAGGGGGCTAGGGGAGGGACCCAGTACTTC. As protein: CASSSGQGARGGTQYF. Based on the CDR3 plus reference TRBV5-6 and TRBJ2-5, the full variable domain is DAGVTQSPTHLIKTRGQQVTLRCSPKSGHDTVSWYQQALGQGPQFIFQYYEEEERQRGNFPDRFSGHQFPNYSSELNVNALLLGDSALYLCASSSGQGARGGTQYFGPGTRLLVL.

The sample holds a few counts of this clone. The genes are TRBV29-1 and TRBJ2-7; 10 bases match TRBD2. Germline CDR1 is SQVTM and CDR2 is ANQGSEA. V lost 4 bases, J lost 2 bases, and 5 bases stayed unmatched. This CDR3 is built from 14 residues. CDR3 sequence reads: CSVGTSGSTYEQYF. The CDR3 nucleotides read TGCAGCGTTGGGACTAGCGGCTCGACCTACGAGCAGTACTTC.

The chain carries TRBV27 and TRBJ1-6; no definite D call. Germline CDR1 MNHEY, CDR2 SMNVEV (reference sequence). V was shortened by 4 bases and J by 13 bases, with 20 bases between the two germline ends. The CDR3 totals 15 residues. CDR3 nucleotides: TGTGCCAGCAGTTCCACGACACGGACTCATAGTCCCCTCCACTTT. The encoded protein is CASSSTTRTHSPLHF.

The chain has TRBV6-1 and TRBJ1-4; 7 nucleotides match TRBD1. Germline loops: CDR1 MNHNS, CDR2 SASEGT. The CDR3 is made up of 15 amino acids. Trimming removed 8 bases from V and 8 bases from J; junction bases left unmatched: 14. CDR3 DNA sequence: TGTGCCAGCTCGTTAGACAGGGTTCTTTTGGAAAAACTGTTTTTT. Translated, it gives CASSLDRVLLEKLFF.

This clone was found a few times. V and J are TRBV27 and TRBJ2-7; weak D call: TRBD2 (5 bases). Germline-derived CDR1 and CDR2 are MNHEY and SMNVEV (reference sequence). There are 15 residues in the CDR3. V was clipped by 0 bases and J by 4 bases, with 13 bases between them. CDR3 loop: CASSLSGRGRYEQYF. The CDR3 region has the DNA TGTGCCAGCAGTTTATCGGGCCGGGGTCGGTACGAGCAGTACTTC.

The chain has TRBV5-1 and TRBJ2-1, with TRBD2 matching 11 bases. CDR1 SGHRS and CDR2 YFSETQ come from the germline V gene. With 4 bases clipped from V and 9 bases from J, the junction kept 15 bases outside the gene matches. The CDR3 totals 17 residues. The CDR3 here is CASSQPGLADAGGEQFF. The DNA of the CDR3 is TGCGCCAGCAGCCAACCGGGACTAGCGGACGCTGGCGGTGAGCAGTTCTTC. The full variable domain, completed using reference TRBV5-1 and TRBJ2-1, is KAGVTQTPRYLIKTRGQQVTLSCSPISGHRSVSWYQQTPGQGLQFLFEYFSETQRNKGNFPGRFSGRQFSNSRSEMNVSTLELGDSALYLCASSQPGLADAGGEQFFGPGTRLTVL.

The chain recombines TRBV25-1 with TRBJ1-1; D unclear. The CDR3 length is 11 residues. V shed 6 bases and J shed 1 base, with 3 bases lying between them. Germline V lookup: CDR1 MGHDK, CDR2 SYGVNS. This CDR3 reads CASRRNTEAFF. CDR3 nucleotide sequence: TGTGCCAGCAGGAGGAACACTGAAGCTTTCTTT.